Sequencing of this TCR beta chain was carried out in a study of T cells in Graves' hyperthyroidism and ophthalmopathy (dated by TCRdb to the late 2010s). Notes on the research overall: Peripheral blood samples were taken at initial diagnosis, before any treatment was given. To identify TCR V-J signatures that set the groups apart, the researchers used a discovery cohort of 100 patients, made up of approximately 43 with Graves' ophthalmopathy and about 59 with stable Graves' hyperthyroidism. An independent validation cohort of some 18 hyperthyroidism patients and 17 patients who later progressed to ophthalmopathy tested prospective prediction of ophthalmopathy. The approximately 100 discovery patients were divided at random into training and test sets in a 7:3 ratio. In several Graves' hyperthyroidism patients, the study also compared T-cell repertoires from thyroid tissue with T-cell repertoires from blood. After blood sampling, hyperthyroidism patients were treated with methimazole at a starting dose of 30 mg daily, and ophthalmopathy patients were treated with high-dose intravenous methylprednisolone. TCR Vbeta CDR3 sequencing of 120 to 150 peripheral blood samples (43 ophthalmopathy, some 75 hyperthyroidism and about 17 progressor patients) is reported in the paper. Paper-wide results and their limitations: Sample size was not statistically predetermined, and blinding of investigators to group allocation was not performed. During validation, the model predicted progression to ophthalmopathy a median of about 5.9 months ahead of onset, with almost 71% sensitivity and 72.22% specificity. Most expanded thyroid clonotypes (frequency above 0.001) were also detected in blood, suggesting blood repertoires may reflect thyroid immune responses. A 13 V-J signature model separated ophthalmopathy from stable hyperthyroidism, with nearly 90% sensitivity and around 84% specificity in cross-validation and 80%/75% in testing.

In the ophthalmopathy patients, disease was moderately to severely active, with a Clinical Activity Score of 3 or more, a NOSPECS grade of 4 or more, and a duration of less than 3 months. The study excluded patients with uncontrolled infections, other autoimmune diseases, pregnancy or lactation. Diagnoses were based on clinical symptoms, serum thyroxine and TRAb, thyroid ultrasound and orbital computed tomography. PBMCs were separated from roughly 10 ml of fresh peripheral blood using Ficoll-Paque density gradient centrifugation. Total RNA was extracted using Trizol reagent, and RNA quality was assessed on an Agilent 2100 Bioanalyzer. The TCR beta CDR3 regions were amplified from RNA transcripts. For the first round of RT-PCR on the TCR CDR3, the HTBI primer set was used together with the Qiagen OneStep RT-PCR kit. The libraries were constructed in a second round of multiplex PCR and then size-selected and purified. Paired-end sequencing of the libraries was performed with 100 bp reads on an Illumina HiSeq2000. Per the source publication's procedure: Raw data were processed with SOAPnuke, discarding reads with adapters, uncalled bases, mean Phred below 15, or no exact constant-primer or identifier match. High-quality paired reads were merged using COPE v1.2.5, and each unique nucleotide sequence was defined as a clonotype. MiTCR v1.1 was used to align the clonotypes against IMGT TRBV, TRBD and TRBJ reference segments. Analysis was restricted to V-J combinations with a frequency above 0.0001, which covered roughly 99% of repertoires. A TCS score was defined as the ratio of F50 (clonal expansion) to E x V (chaos), with BLOSUM62-based TCRdist applied between CDR3 peptides within each V-J. Welch's t-statistics and random forest reduced 500 to 650 V-J features to 13, which were used in a naive Bayes classifier (R e1071). TCRdb handled the public reads itself, with Q25 trimming in fastp and clone calling in MiXCR, and kept productive beta chains. Rows with one shared CDR3 protein collapse into an entry with the most common genes and DNA. These V and J calls originate from TCRdb's pipeline instead of the authors' own analysis. The sample profile shows 600,000 to 650,000 distinct CDR3 sequences; under 25% of them were found once. The ten largest clones add up to approximately 30% of the sample.

This clonotype has a count of ten or more. Its cognate antigen has yet to be identified. No base quality values were provided; no much bigger clone lies one nucleotide off. CDR1 and CDR2, looked up from the germline V gene, are SNHLY and FYNNEI. Unmatched junction bases come to 8, with V trimmed by 4 bases and J by 8 bases. Inclusive of the bounding cysteine and phenylalanine, the CDR3 is 14 residues long. Only CDR3 DNA remains: 42 bases, in frame from the first base. Sequencing was done on a sample of blood. This TCR came from a man between 25 and 39 years old with Graves' ophthalmopathy. The chain links TRBV2 with TRBJ2-3, and TRBD2 aligns with 8 junction nucleotides. Here is the DNA: TGTGCCAGCAGTGCTGCGGGAGCGGGAGTTACGCAGTATTTT. It specifies CASSAAGAGVTQYF.